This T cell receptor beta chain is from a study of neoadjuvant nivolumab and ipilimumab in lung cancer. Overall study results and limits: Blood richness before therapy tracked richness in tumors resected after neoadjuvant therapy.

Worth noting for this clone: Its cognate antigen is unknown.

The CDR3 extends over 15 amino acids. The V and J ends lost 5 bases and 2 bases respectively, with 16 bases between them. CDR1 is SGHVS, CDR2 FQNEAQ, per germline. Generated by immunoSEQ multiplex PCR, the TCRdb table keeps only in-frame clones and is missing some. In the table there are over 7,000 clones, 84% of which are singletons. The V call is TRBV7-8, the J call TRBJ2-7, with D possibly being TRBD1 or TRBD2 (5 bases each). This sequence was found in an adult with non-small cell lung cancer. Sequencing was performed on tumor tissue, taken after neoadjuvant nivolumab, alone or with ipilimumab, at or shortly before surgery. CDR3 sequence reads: CASSALPGTPYEQYF. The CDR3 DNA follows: TGTGCCAGCAGCGCCCTCCCGGGGACCCCCTACGAGCAGTACTTC.